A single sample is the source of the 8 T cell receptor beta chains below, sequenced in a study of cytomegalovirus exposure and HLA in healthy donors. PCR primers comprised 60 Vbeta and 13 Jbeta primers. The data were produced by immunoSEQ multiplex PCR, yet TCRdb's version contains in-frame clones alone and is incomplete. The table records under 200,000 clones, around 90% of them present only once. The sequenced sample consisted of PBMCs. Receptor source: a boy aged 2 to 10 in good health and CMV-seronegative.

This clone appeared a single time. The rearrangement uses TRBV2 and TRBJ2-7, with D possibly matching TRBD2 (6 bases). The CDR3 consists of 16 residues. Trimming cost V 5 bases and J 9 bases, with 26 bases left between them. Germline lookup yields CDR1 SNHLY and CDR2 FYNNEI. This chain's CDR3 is CASSWQGSPQRGMQYF. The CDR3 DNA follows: TGTGCCAGCAGTTGGCAGGGTTCCCCTCAACGGGGGATGCAGTACTTC. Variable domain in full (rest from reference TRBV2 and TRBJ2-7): EPEVTQTPSHQVTQMGQEVILRCVPISNHLYFYWYRQILGQKVEFLVSFYNNEISEKSEIFDDQFSVERPDGSNFTLKIRSTKLEDSAMYFCASSWQGSPQRGMQYFGPGTRLTVT.

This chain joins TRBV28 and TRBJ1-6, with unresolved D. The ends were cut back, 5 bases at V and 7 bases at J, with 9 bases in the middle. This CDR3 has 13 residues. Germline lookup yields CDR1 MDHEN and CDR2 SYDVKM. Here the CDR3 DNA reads TGTGCCAGCAGTGACTTCTTGAATTCACCCCTCCACTTT. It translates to CASSDFLNSPLHF.

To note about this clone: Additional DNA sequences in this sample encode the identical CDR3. The CDR3 DNA reads TGTGCCAGCAGCTCGACTAGCGGGGGGACAGATACGCAGTATTTT. Translation gives CASSSTSGGTDTQYF. The chain couples TRBV7-3 to TRBJ2-3; 13 bases fit TRBD2. Per germline, CDR1 SGHTA and CDR2 FQGTGA. V lost 4 bases to trimming and J lost 3 bases; unmatched junction nucleotides: 1. The CDR3 consists of 15 residues. Supplemented by reference TRBV7-3 and TRBJ2-3, the full variable domain reads GAGVSQTPSNKVTEKGKYVELRCDPISGHTALYWYRQSLGQGPEFLIYFQGTGAADDSGLPNDRFFAVRPEGSVSTLKIQRTERGDSAVYLCASSSTSGGTDTQYFGPGTRLTVL.

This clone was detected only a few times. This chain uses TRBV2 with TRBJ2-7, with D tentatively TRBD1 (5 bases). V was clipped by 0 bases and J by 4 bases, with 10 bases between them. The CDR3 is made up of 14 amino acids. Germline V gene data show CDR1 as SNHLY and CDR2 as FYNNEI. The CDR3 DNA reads TGTGCCAGCAGTGAAGCGCCAGGGCGGTACGAGCAGTACTTC. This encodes CASSEAPGRYEQYF.

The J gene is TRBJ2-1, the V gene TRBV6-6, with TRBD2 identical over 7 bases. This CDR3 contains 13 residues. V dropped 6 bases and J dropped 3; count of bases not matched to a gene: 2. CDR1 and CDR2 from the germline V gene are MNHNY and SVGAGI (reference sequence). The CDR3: CASRPGGYNEQFF. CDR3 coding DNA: TGTGCCAGCAGACCGGGGGGCTACAATGAGCAGTTCTTC.

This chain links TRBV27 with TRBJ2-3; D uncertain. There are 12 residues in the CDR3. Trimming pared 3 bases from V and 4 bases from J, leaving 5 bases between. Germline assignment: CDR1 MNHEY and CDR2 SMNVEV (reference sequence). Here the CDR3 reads CASSFSADTQYF. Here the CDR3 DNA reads TGTGCCAGCAGTTTCAGCGCAGATACGCAGTATTTT.

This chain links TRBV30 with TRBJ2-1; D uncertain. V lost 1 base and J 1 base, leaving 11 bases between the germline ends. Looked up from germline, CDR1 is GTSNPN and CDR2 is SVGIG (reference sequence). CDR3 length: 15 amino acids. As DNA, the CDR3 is TGTGCCTGGAGTGCGTCAGGTTGGTCCTACAATGAGCAGTTCTTC. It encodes CAWSASGWSYNEQFF. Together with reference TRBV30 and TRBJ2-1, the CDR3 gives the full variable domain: SQTIHQWPATLVQPVGSPLSLECTVEGTSNPNLYWYRQAAGRGLQLLFYSVGIGQISSEVPQNLSASRPQDRQFILSSKKLLLSDSGFYLCAWSASGWSYNEQFFGPGTRLTVL.

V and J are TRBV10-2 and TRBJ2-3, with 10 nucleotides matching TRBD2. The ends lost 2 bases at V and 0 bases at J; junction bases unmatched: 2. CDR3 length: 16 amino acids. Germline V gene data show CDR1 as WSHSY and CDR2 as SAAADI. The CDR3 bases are TGCGCCAGCAGTGAGCGAGCGGGGGGGAGCACAGATACGCAGTATTTT. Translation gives CASSERAGGSTDTQYF.